This TCR beta chain stems from a study of molecular identifiers for immune sequencing clone quantification. Study summary: Replicate RNA came from about 19,000 or 110,000 naive CD8 cells and was split five ways, and four parts were sequenced.

The CDR3 extends over 17 amino acids. Trimming shortened V by 4 bases and J by 1 base, and 17 bases separated the two germline ends. CDR1 MDHEN and CDR2 SYDVKM come from the germline V gene. MiXCR, run by TCRdb on the PCR reads, gives a single entry per CDR3 protein. The repertoire has over 300,000 distinct CDR3 sequences, over 20% of them found once; the top ten carry around 0.7%. This clonotype has at least ten counts. What it binds is unknown. Findings of the study overall: More than 99% of effector molecules, versus under 1% of naive-cell molecules, belonged to clones above 20 RNA copies.

The source material was naive CD8+ T cells from blood, with Jurkat cell RNA spiked in. Stated subset: FACS-sorted CD8+CD4-CCR7+CD45RA+ naive T cells. The rearrangement joins TRBV28 to TRBJ2-1, with D possibly being TRBD1 (6 bases). The sequence was obtained from a human donor in good health. Some libraries in this study had Jurkat cell RNA spiked in. CDR3 residues: CASSSARDKKSYNEQFF. The DNA of the CDR3 is TGTGCCAGCAGTTCCGCCCGGGACAAAAAATCCTACAATGAGCAGTTCTTC.